These T cell receptor beta chains were read from a single sample in a study of CD8+ T cells in alopecia areata. Sequencing used immunoSEQ multiplex PCR; TCRdb keeps in-frame clones, though not all of them. The sample lists about 110,000 clones; approximately 50% were seen once. Sequences were obtained from NKG2D-low CD8+ T cells sorted from blood. The receptors shown here come from a human donor with alopecia areata. CDR3s include the opening cysteine and the closing phenylalanine or tryptophan. A D gene is named only where the DNA matches it firmly. Rows give clone size only sometimes, using once, few, many, or a class for an expanded clone.

v_call	j_call	clone_size	d_call	cdr3_aa	cdr3_nt
TRBV4-1	TRBJ1-1	-	-	CASSQEQGGKTEAFF	TGCGCCAGCAGCCAAGAACAGGGAGGAAAAACTGAAGCTTTCTTT
TRBV11-2	TRBJ2-2	-	TRBD2	CASSGGPGGELFF	TGTGCCAGCTCGGGAGGGCCCGGCGGGGAGCTGTTTTTT
TRBV2	TRBJ2-7	-	-	CASLSQAQYF	TGTGCCAGCTTATCACAAGCCCAGTACTTC
TRBV5-1	TRBJ2-1	-	TRBD2	CASSWREIYNEQFF	TGCGCCAGCAGTTGGCGGGAGATCTACAATGAGCAGTTCTTC
TRBV30	TRBJ2-3	few	TRBD2	CAWSAGLATDTQYF	TGTGCCTGGAGCGCGGGACTAGCGACAGATACGCAGTATTTT
TRBV28	TRBJ1-1	-	-	CASSLGGTTEAFF	TGTGCCAGCAGTTTAGGGGGGACCACTGAAGCTTTCTTT
TRBV28	TRBJ2-3	few	-	CASSPRDTTSTDTQYF	TGTGCCAGCAGTCCCCGGGACACCACTAGCACAGATACGCAGTATTTT
TRBV4-1	TRBJ2-1	-	TRBD2	CASRTSGSSYNEQFF	TGCGCCAGCCGAACTAGCGGGAGCTCCTACAATGAGCAGTTCTTC
TRBV7-6	TRBJ1-1	-	-	CASSLGSGGNTEAFF	TGTGCCAGCAGCCTAGGATCGGGGGGGAACACTGAAGCTTTCTTT
TRBV6-5	TRBJ2-2	-	-	CASSWTRAGELFF	TGTGCCAGCAGTTGGACACGGGCCGGGGAGCTGTTTTTT
TRBV29-1	TRBJ2-1	few	TRBD2	CSVEGGPTSGRSKYNEQFF	TGCAGCGTTGAAGGGGGGCCGACTAGCGGGAGGTCAAAATACAATGAGCAGTTCTTC
TRBV27	TRBJ1-4	-	TRBD1	CASSRGFGNEKLFF	TGTGCCAGCAGCAGGGGGTTTGGAAATGAAAAACTGTTTTTT
TRBV7-9	TRBJ2-7	-	-	CASSYRVAEQYF	TGTGCCAGCAGTTACCGGGTAGCCGAGCAGTACTTC
TRBV11-2	TRBJ2-3	-	TRBD2	CASSFSGTSDSDTQYF	TGTGCCAGCAGCTTCTCCGGGACTAGCGACTCGGATACGCAGTATTTT
TRBV6-1	TRBJ1-1	-	-	CASGFEAFF	TGTGCCAGCGGATTTGAAGCTTTCTTT
TRBV2	TRBJ2-5	-	-	CASSEGRIEETQYF	TGTGCCAGCAGTGAAGGTCGTATCGAAGAGACCCAGTACTTC
TRBV7-9	TRBJ2-1	few	TRBD2	CASSFSGRTYNEQFF	TGTGCCAGCAGCTTTAGCGGGAGAACCTACAATGAGCAGTTCTTC
TRBV2	TRBJ1-4	-	-	CASSGVATNEKLFF	TGTGCCAGCAGTGGGGTTGCAACTAATGAAAAACTGTTTTTT
TRBV7-9	TRBJ1-5	few	-	CASSKSNQPQHF	TGTGCCAGCAGCAAGAGTAATCAGCCCCAGCATTTT
TRBV6-6	TRBJ2-2	-	TRBD2	CASSYQGTSGTGELFF	TGTGCCAGCAGTTACCAGGGGACTAGCGGCACCGGGGAGCTGTTTTTT
TRBV9	TRBJ2-6	-	-	CASSTSGANVLTF	TGTGCCAGCTCGACGTCTGGGGCCAACGTCCTGACTTTC
TRBV5-1	TRBJ2-7	few	-	CASSQTFNYEQYF	TGCGCCAGCAGCCAAACTTTTAATTACGAGCAGTACTTC
TRBV4-1	TRBJ2-3	many	-	CASSRAAGTDTQYF	TGCGCCAGCAGTAGAGCAGCTGGCACAGATACGCAGTATTTT
TRBV5-4	TRBJ2-7	few	-	CASSLAPYEQYF	TGTGCCAGCAGCTTGGCTCCTTACGAGCAGTACTTC
TRBV27	TRBJ2-5	-	TRBD1	CASSLLDRVGVETQYF	TGTGCCAGCTCGCTCCTCGACAGGGTCGGGGTTGAGACCCAGTACTTC
TRBV29-1	TRBJ2-1	-	TRBD2	CSVEGREVDEQFF	TGCAGCGTTGAGGGGCGGGAGGTGGATGAGCAGTTCTTC
TRBV29-1	TRBJ1-1	-	-	CSVVSGGPRAEAFF	TGCAGCGTTGTTTCAGGAGGCCCTAGGGCTGAAGCTTTCTTT
TRBV2	TRBJ2-7	-	-	CATRGFEQYF	TGTGCCACCCGGGGGTTCGAGCAGTACTTC
TRBV7-3	TRBJ2-7	-	-	CASSLGRTYEQYF	TGTGCCAGCAGCTTAGGCCGAACCTACGAGCAGTACTTC
TRBV29-1	TRBJ2-1	-	-	CSVEIRGSIDNEQFF	TGCAGCGTTGAAATCAGGGGAAGTATTGACAATGAGCAGTTCTTC
TRBV2	TRBJ2-5	few	-	CASRGMYQETQYF	TGTGCCAGCAGGGGGATGTACCAAGAGACCCAGTACTTC
TRBV6-8	TRBJ2-3	once	TRBD2	CASSYGTSGRADTQYF	TGTGCCAGCAGTTACGGGACTAGCGGGAGAGCCGATACGCAGTATTTT
TRBV10-3	TRBJ2-1	-	-	CAIRDGDSYNEQFF	TGTGCCATCAGGGACGGCGACTCCTACAATGAGCAGTTCTTC
TRBV9	TRBJ2-1	once	-	CASSVVSYNEQFF	TGTGCCAGCAGCGTAGTATCCTACAATGAGCAGTTCTTC
TRBV4-1	TRBJ2-1	many	TRBD2	CASSQDLSSGGNNEQFF	TGCGCCAGCAGCCAAGACTTATCTAGCGGGGGTAACAATGAGCAGTTCTTC
TRBV11-3	TRBJ2-7	-	-	CASGLGSGYEQYF	TGTGCCAGCGGCTTAGGGTCGGGCTACGAGCAGTACTTC
TRBV6-6	TRBJ2-7	-	-	CASIGGEYEQYF	TGTGCCAGCATAGGTGGAGAATACGAGCAGTACTTC
TRBV5-4	TRBJ2-1	few	TRBD2	CASSLVGRALLEQFF	TGTGCCAGCAGCTTGGTCGGGAGGGCGCTATTAGAGCAGTTCTTC
TRBV9	TRBJ2-1	once	-	CASSVAGEQFF	TGTGCCAGCAGCGTAGCTGGGGAGCAGTTCTTC
TRBV7-8	TRBJ1-1	-	-	CASSQGGEAFF	TGTGCCAGCAGCCAAGGGGGGGAAGCTTTCTTT
TRBV4-1	TRBJ2-3	-	TRBD2	CASSYELAGDPTDTQYF	TGCGCCAGCAGCTATGAGCTAGCGGGAGACCCCACAGATACGCAGTATTTT
TRBV29-1	TRBJ1-2	-	-	CSVPDTGLASYGYTF	TGCAGCGTTCCCGACACGGGGCTCGCTTCCTATGGCTACACCTTC
TRBV5-1	TRBJ2-1	-	-	CASSLDTLRKQDNEQFF	TGCGCCAGCAGCTTGGATACCTTGCGTAAGCAGGACAATGAGCAGTTCTTC
TRBV6-1	TRBJ2-1	few	-	CASSERESSYNEQFF	TGTGCCAGCAGTGAACGGGAAAGCTCCTACAATGAGCAGTTCTTC
TRBV25-1	TRBJ2-5	-	-	CASTIRETQYF	TGTGCCAGCACCATTCGGGAGACCCAGTACTTC
TRBV7-2	TRBJ2-5	-	-	CASSWGLGAQETQYF	TGTGCCAGCAGCTGGGGCCTCGGGGCGCAAGAGACCCAGTACTTC
TRBV25-1	TRBJ1-1	once	-	CASRRYTEAFF	TGTGCCAGCAGGCGGTACACTGAAGCTTTCTTT
TRBV5-1	TRBJ2-7	-	-	CASSMDSSYEQYF	TGCGCCAGCAGCATGGACAGCTCCTACGAGCAGTACTTC
TRBV4-1	TRBJ1-2	-	-	CASSHAPGNNYGYTF	TGCGCCAGCAGCCACGCCCCGGGCAATAACTATGGCTACACCTTC
TRBV6-4	TRBJ2-2	few	-	CASSDGEANTGELFF	TGTGCCAGCAGTGATGGTGAGGCGAACACCGGGGAGCTGTTTTTT
TRBV5-1	TRBJ1-3	once	-	CASSGVGVSGNTIYF	TGCGCCAGCAGCGGAGTAGGCGTTTCTGGAAACACCATATATTTT
TRBV5-6	TRBJ2-7	-	TRBD2	CASSLTAGGGNEQYF	TGTGCCAGCAGCTTGACGGCGGGAGGGGGAAACGAGCAGTACTTC
TRBV15	TRBJ2-1	-	-	CATSKPGDEQFF	TGTGCCACCAGCAAGCCGGGAGATGAGCAGTTCTTC
TRBV29-1	TRBJ2-3	-	-	CSVDVVRGLTDTQYF	TGCAGCGTTGACGTTGTTCGAGGACTCACAGATACGCAGTATTTT
TRBV29-1	TRBJ1-2	once	-	CSVVDRSGMAGGYTF	TGCAGCGTTGTCGACCGTTCGGGGATGGCGGGTGGCTACACCTTC
TRBV10-3	TRBJ2-5	-	-	CATRDEKETQYF	TGTGCCACCCGGGACGAAAAAGAGACCCAGTACTTC
TRBV28	TRBJ2-2	once	TRBD2	CASSFPSGSAGTGELFF	TGTGCCAGCAGTTTTCCTAGCGGGAGTGCGGGCACCGGGGAGCTGTTTTTT
TRBV10-1	TRBJ2-7	-	-	CASSVEGPYEQYF	TGCGCCAGCAGTGTCGAAGGGCCCTACGAGCAGTACTTC